This T cell receptor (beta chain) originates from a study of blood T cell repertoires in COVID-19. Across the study: COVID-19 samples, acute and convalescent, were from the United States, Italy and Spain. Sample material is recorded as cDNA or gDNA derived from T cells, B-cell-depleted T cells, or PBMCs.

The V and J ends lost 0 bases and 0 bases respectively, with 6 bases between them. CDR1 MNHEY and CDR2 SMNVEV come from the germline V gene (reference sequence). This CDR3 comprises 14 residues. On this clone itself: Other DNA sequences of this sample code for an identical CDR3.

Participants had their cohort set by participant-reported clinical history. Methods used by the authors: Reference gene primer amplification gave nucleated cell count estimates. Data came from immunoSEQ multiplex PCR; TCRdb stores just in-frame clones and leaves some out. V and J calls and clone size are those listed in that table; D and trimming were worked out from the DNA. The sample lists hundreds of thousands of clones, around 87% seen once, with around 15% in the top ten. The sequence was obtained from a man aged 25-45 years who had been exposed to COVID-19. Sequenced material: PBMCs or T cells enriched from blood (not recorded which). The chain combines TRBV27 with TRBJ2-7, with D tentatively TRBD1 (6 bases). The CDR3: CASSLSQGSYEQYF. For the CDR3, the DNA is TGTGCCAGCAGTTTATCACAGGGCTCCTACGAGCAGTACTTC.